This T cell receptor (beta chain) was sequenced during a study of T cell responses to AZD1222 COVID-19 vaccine. Study-level findings and limits: Recipients of AZD1222 seropositive at baseline numbered only five or six. Clonal diversity may have been underestimated, and the donors were mostly white British, with more females than males. Across spike, vaccine-associated CD4 TCRs were found, dominant at 160-218 and 743-854.

Germline-derived CDR1 and CDR2 are LNHDA and SQIVND (reference sequence). V shed 5 bases and J 2 bases; nucleotides not matched to a gene: 7. The CDR3 contains 15 residues. As concerns this clone: The antigen is unknown.

The data were produced by immunoSEQ multiplex PCR, yet TCRdb's version contains in-frame clones alone and is incomplete. The sample lists 100,000 to 150,000 clones; around 91% were seen once. The sequence was obtained from an adult in good health. The chain employs TRBV19 and TRBJ2-7, with TRBD1 identical over 9 bases. Material: peripheral blood, obtained on day 0 of MenACWY control vaccination. CDR3 coding DNA: TGTGCCAGTAGTCCCTCGGGGACAGGGACCTACGAGCAGTACTTC. Translation gives CASSPSGTGTYEQYF. Full variable domain (rest looked up from reference TRBV19 and TRBJ2-7): DGGITQSPKYLFRKEGQNVTLSCEQNLNHDAMYWYRQDPGQGLRLIYYSQIVNDFQKGDIAEGYSVSREKKESFPLTVTSAQKNPTAFYLCASSPSGTGTYEQYFGPGTRLTVT.